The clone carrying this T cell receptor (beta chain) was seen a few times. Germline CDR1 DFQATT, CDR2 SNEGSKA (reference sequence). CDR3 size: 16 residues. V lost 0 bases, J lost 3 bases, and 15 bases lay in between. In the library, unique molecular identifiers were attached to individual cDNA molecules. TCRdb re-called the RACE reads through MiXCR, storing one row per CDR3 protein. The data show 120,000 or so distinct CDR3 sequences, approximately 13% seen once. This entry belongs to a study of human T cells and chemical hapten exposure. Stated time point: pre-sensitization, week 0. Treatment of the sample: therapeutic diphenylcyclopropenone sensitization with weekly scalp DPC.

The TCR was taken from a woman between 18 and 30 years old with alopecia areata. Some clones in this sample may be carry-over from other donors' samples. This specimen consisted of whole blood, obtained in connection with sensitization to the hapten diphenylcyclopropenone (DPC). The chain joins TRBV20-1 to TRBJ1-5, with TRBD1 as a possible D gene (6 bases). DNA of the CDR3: TGCAGTGCTAGAGATACTAAAGGGGGTTACAATCAGCCCCAGCATTTT. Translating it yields CSARDTKGGYNQPQHF.